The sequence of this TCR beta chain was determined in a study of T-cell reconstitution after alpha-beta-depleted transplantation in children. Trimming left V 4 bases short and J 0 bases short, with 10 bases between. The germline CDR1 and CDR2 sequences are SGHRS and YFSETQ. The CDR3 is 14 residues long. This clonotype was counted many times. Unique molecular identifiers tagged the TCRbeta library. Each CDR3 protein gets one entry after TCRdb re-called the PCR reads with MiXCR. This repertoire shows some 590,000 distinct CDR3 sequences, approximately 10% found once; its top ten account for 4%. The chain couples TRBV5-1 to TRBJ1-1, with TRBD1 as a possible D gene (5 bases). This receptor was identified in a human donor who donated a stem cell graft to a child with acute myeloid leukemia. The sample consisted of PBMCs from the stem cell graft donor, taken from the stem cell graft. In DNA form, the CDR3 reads TGCGCCAGCAGCGTAGACAGCTTGAACACTGAAGCTTTCTTT. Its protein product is CASSVDSLNTEAFF.